Each of the 32 T cell receptor beta chains below was sequenced from the same sample in a study of shared T cell receptors in the human thymus. Here immunoSEQ multiplex PCR was the method, and the copy in TCRdb shows in-frame clones only, minus some. Of hundreds of thousands of clones listed, about 87% were seen once; the top ten hold over 0.008%. This sample was also put to use in a study of human thymus T cells.

Material for sequencing was thymocytes. These TCRs come from a boy in the first two years of life with a congenital heart defect.

The V and J genes are TRBV2 and TRBJ2-1, with TRBD2 matching 11 bases. Germline values: CDR1 SNHLY, CDR2 FYNNEI. V gave up 4 bases and J gave up 3 bases; unmatched junction bases: 11. This CDR3 region has 18 residues. CDR3 sequence (DNA): TGTGCCAGCAGTGGGGGACTAGCGGCACGAGGGGTCTACAATGAGCAGTTCTTC. Amino acid sequence: CASSGGLAARGVYNEQFF.

The chain employs TRBV6-5 and TRBJ1-5; 8 bases are a match to TRBD1. CDR3 length equals 15 residues. V was clipped by 2 bases and J by 2 bases; unmatched bases: 2. Per the germline V gene, CDR1 is MNHEY and CDR2 is SVGAGI. CDR3 region: CASSYDRGGNQPQHF. In nucleotides, the CDR3 is TGTGCCAGCAGTTACGACAGGGGTGGCAATCAGCCCCAGCATTTT.

This sequence joins TRBV28 and TRBJ2-5, with 8 bases aligning to TRBD1. The trim removed 4 bases at V and 3 bases at J, leaving 10 bases unmatched. This CDR3 has 16 amino acids. Germline V gene lookup returns CDR1 MDHEN and CDR2 SYDVKM. Here the CDR3 DNA reads TGTGCCAGCAGTTCTGAGGACAGGGTGTTGGAAGAGACCCAGTACTTC. Its translation: CASSSEDRVLEETQYF.

The V and J genes are TRBV11-2 and TRBJ2-7; the D is unclear. The germline V gene has CDR1 SGHAT and CDR2 FQNNGV. With 4 bases removed from V and 7 bases from J, the gap between germline ends came to 8 bases. CDR3 length equals 11 residues. The CDR3 sequence is CASSSLREQYF. The CDR3 DNA sequence: TGTGCCAGCAGCTCCCTACGTGAGCAGTACTTC.

The V and J genes are TRBV7-9 and TRBJ2-5, with 10 bases aligning to TRBD2. J gave up 0 bases and V 3 bases, and 1 base lay outside the gene matches. Germline loops: CDR1 SEHNR, CDR2 FQNEAQ (reference sequence). The CDR3 is made up of 15 amino acids. As DNA, the CDR3 is TGTGCCAGCAGCTTCCTAGCGGGGGACCAAGAGACCCAGTACTTC. Protein: CASSFLAGDQETQYF.

The rearrangement joins TRBV6-5 to TRBJ2-1, with a weak D call TRBD1 (5 bases). The germline V and J ends were trimmed by 0 bases and 4 bases, with 13 bases remaining between them. Germline loops: CDR1 MNHEY, CDR2 SVGAGI. The CDR3 length is 16 residues. CDR3 nucleotide sequence: TGTGCCAGCAGTTACTCGATACAGGACCAATACAATGAGCAGTTCTTC. Amino acids: CASSYSIQDQYNEQFF.

The chain has TRBV5-1 and TRBJ2-1; D is unresolved. This CDR3 is 13 amino acids long. V was shortened by 0 bases and J by 8 bases, with 9 bases between the two germline ends. The germline V gene encodes CDR1 SGHRS and CDR2 YFSETQ. The DNA of the CDR3 is TGCGCCAGCAGCTTGGCAGGCGATCATGAGCAGTTCTTC. Protein sequence: CASSLAGDHEQFF.

As DNA, the CDR3 is TGTGCCAGCAGGGGGCAGGGTGTCTACAATGAGCAGTTCTTC. Translated, it gives CASRGQGVYNEQFF. V is TRBV2 and J is TRBJ2-1, with TRBD1 as a possible D gene (5 bases). The CDR3 has 14 amino acids. The V end lost 6 bases, the J end lost 3 bases, and 12 bases lay between the germline ends. CDR1 and CDR2 from the germline V gene are SNHLY and FYNNEI.

The chain couples TRBV5-1 to TRBJ2-2; no firm D call. The germline gives CDR1 SGHRS, CDR2 YFSETQ. CDR3 length: 17 residues. V was cut by 4 bases and J by 5 bases, with 21 bases left in between. CDR3 region: CASSHESPPKITGELFF. The CDR3 coding sequence is TGCGCCAGCAGCCACGAAAGCCCACCCAAAATTACCGGGGAGCTGTTTTTT.

This clone was seen a few times. The rearrangement uses TRBV5-1 and TRBJ1-2; 10 bases match TRBD1. The CDR3 runs 18 residues. Germline V gene data show CDR1 as SGHRS and CDR2 as YFSETQ. V shed 0 bases and J 5 bases; nucleotides not matched to a gene: 13. This chain's CDR3 is CASSLGFFLTGGGYGYTF. The CDR3 DNA reads TGCGCCAGCAGCTTGGGATTCTTCTTGACAGGGGGCGGGTATGGCTACACCTTC. The whole variable domain, remainder taken from reference TRBV5-1 and TRBJ1-2, is KAGVTQTPRYLIKTRGQQVTLSCSPISGHRSVSWYQQTPGQGLQFLFEYFSETQRNKGNFPGRFSGRQFSNSRSEMNVSTLELGDSALYLCASSLGFFLTGGGYGYTFGSGTRLTVV.

The rearrangement joins TRBV19 to TRBJ2-7; 8 bases are a match to TRBD2. Germline V gene sequence: CDR1 LNHDA, CDR2 SQIVND (reference sequence). Unmatched junction bases numbered 5, after V lost 4 bases and J lost 3 bases. This CDR3 has 14 amino acids. The CDR3, as DNA: TGTGCCAGTAGTACGCCGGGACTAGTCTACGAGCAGTACTTC. Protein sequence: CASSTPGLVYEQYF. The full variable domain, rest sourced from reference TRBV19 and TRBJ2-7, is DGGITQSPKYLFRKEGQNVTLSCEQNLNHDAMYWYRQDPGQGLRLIYYSQIVNDFQKGDIAEGYSVSREKKESFPLTVTSAQKNPTAFYLCASSTPGLVYEQYFGPGTRLTVT.

The V call is TRBV28, the J call TRBJ2-5; 12 bases are a match to TRBD2. The V and J ends lost 5 bases and 0 bases, in that order; junction bases with no gene match: 4. The CDR3 extends over 16 amino acids. The germline V gene encodes CDR1 MDHEN and CDR2 SYDVKM. The CDR3 DNA follows: TGTGCCAGCAGTCCCACTAGCGGGGGGTACCAAGAGACCCAGTACTTC. It specifies CASSPTSGGYQETQYF.

The chain recombines TRBV5-6 with TRBJ1-1; 8 bases agree with TRBD1. The length of the CDR3 is 15 residues. Germline loops: CDR1 SGHDT, CDR2 YYEEEE. V shed 4 bases and J 4 bases; nucleotides not matched to a gene: 9. The CDR3 DNA sequence: TGTGCCAGCAGCGGAGGACAGGGTAACTCCACTGAAGCTTTCTTT. It encodes CASSGGQGNSTEAFF.

The chain recombines TRBV7-8 with TRBJ2-7; D is uncertain. Germline values: CDR1 SGHVS, CDR2 FQNEAQ. This CDR3 comprises 16 residues. Trimming left V 5 bases short and J 2 bases short, with 19 bases between. CDR3 sequence reads: CASSQSRQSEPYEQYF. The CDR3 DNA sequence: TGTGCCAGCAGCCAAAGCCGGCAGTCGGAGCCCTACGAGCAGTACTTC. Complete variable domain (other parts from reference TRBV7-8 and TRBJ2-7): GAGVSQSPRYKVAKRGQDVALRCDPISGHVSLFWYQQALGQGPEFLTYFQNEAQLDKSGLPSDRFFAERPEGSVSTLKIQRTQQEDSAVYLCASSQSRQSEPYEQYFGPGTRLTVT.

The gene calls are TRBV27 and TRBJ1-2; 7 bases align to TRBD1. Germline V gives CDR1 MNHEY, CDR2 SMNVEV (reference sequence). The CDR3 totals 14 residues. Trimming at V came to 2 bases and at J to 3 bases, leaving 3 bases not matched to a gene. The CDR3 nucleotides are TGTGCCAGCAGTTTACGACAGGGCCACTATGGCTACACCTTC. It specifies CASSLRQGHYGYTF.

This clone appeared once. This chain links TRBV5-1 with TRBJ2-5; a weak D match, TRBD2 (6 bases). V was cut by 0 bases and J by 2 bases, with 17 bases left in between. Per the germline V gene, CDR1 is SGHRS and CDR2 is YFSETQ. The CDR3 contains 17 residues. CDR3 amino acids: CASSLGKAPSEQETQYF. The CDR3 DNA reads TGCGCCAGCAGCTTGGGGAAGGCCCCTAGCGAGCAAGAGACCCAGTACTTC.

The chain combines TRBV18 with TRBJ1-5; possibly TRBD1 for D (5 bases). CDR3 length: 14 amino acids. In germline, CDR1 is KGHSH, CDR2 LQKENI. V lost 6 bases to trimming and J lost 3 bases, with 12 bases between them. As DNA, the CDR3 is TGTGCCAGCTCCCCAGGAGGGGACAATCAGCCCCAGCATTTT. It codes for CASSPGGDNQPQHF.

The gene calls are TRBV6-6 and TRBJ1-1; 9 bases line up with TRBD1. With 5 bases clipped from V and 6 bases from J, the junction kept 10 bases outside the gene matches. Germline V lookup: CDR1 MNHNY, CDR2 SVGAGI (reference sequence). The CDR3 covers 15 residues. This CDR3 reads CASSPILGQGPEAFF. As DNA, the CDR3 is TGTGCCAGCAGTCCGATTCTGGGACAGGGCCCTGAAGCTTTCTTT.

J is TRBJ1-1 and V is TRBV7-2, with D uncertain. CDR1 and CDR2 from the germline V gene are SGHTA and FQGNSA. V gave up 1 base and J gave up 3 bases, with 12 bases separating them. This CDR3 comprises 15 residues. CDR3 residues: CASSLEGRADTEAFF. CDR3 bases: TGTGCCAGCAGCTTAGAAGGTAGAGCGGACACTGAAGCTTTCTTT.

This rearrangement joins TRBV9 to TRBJ2-5, with 13 bases matching TRBD2. The CDR3 spans 16 residues. Looked up from germline, CDR1 is SGDLS and CDR2 is YYNGEE. The trim removed 0 bases at V and 5 bases at J, leaving 4 bases unmatched. CDR3 region: CASSVEGLAGDETQYF. DNA of the CDR3: TGTGCCAGCAGCGTAGAAGGACTAGCGGGAGACGAGACCCAGTACTTC. Based on the CDR3 plus reference TRBV9 and TRBJ2-5, the full variable domain is DSGVTQTPKHLITATGQRVTLRCSPRSGDLSVYWYQQSLDQGLQFLIQYYNGEERAKGNILERFSAQQFPDLHSELNLSSLELGDSALYFCASSVEGLAGDETQYFGPGTRLLVL.

The chain recombines TRBV29-1 with TRBJ2-5; D gene uncertain. The CDR3 covers 12 residues. V lost 6 bases and J 5 bases, leaving 13 bases between the germline ends. CDR1 SQVTM and CDR2 ANQGSEA come from the germline V gene. CDR3 coding DNA: TGCAGCGTATTTTCCTTTCGGGAGACCCAGTACTTC. Translation gives CSVFSFRETQYF.

V is TRBV4-3 and J is TRBJ2-1; 14 bases fit TRBD2. The V segment lost 4 bases and the J segment 4 bases; nucleotides outside the gene matches: 3. CDR1 is LGHNA and CDR2 is YSLEER in the germline V gene. The CDR3 consists of 16 residues. CDR3: CASSLGTSGGYNEQFF. CDR3 nucleotides: TGCGCCAGCAGCCTTGGGACTAGCGGGGGTTACAATGAGCAGTTCTTC.

This clone turned up a few times. This chain uses TRBV18 with TRBJ1-3; maybe TRBD1 (6 bases). The CDR3 has 14 amino acids. The germline gives CDR1 KGHSH, CDR2 LQKENI. V was shortened by 8 bases and J by 6 bases, with 17 bases between the two germline ends. CDR3 amino acids: CASTTTGRINTIYF. The CDR3 DNA reads TGTGCCAGCACAACAACAGGGAGAATAAACACCATATATTTT.

This rearrangement joins TRBV4-3 to TRBJ1-2; weak D call: TRBD1 (6 bases). The germline V gene has CDR1 LGHNA and CDR2 YSLEER. The CDR3 contains 15 residues. V dropped 0 bases and J dropped 4 bases, with 12 bases sitting between them. CDR3 in amino acids: CASSQDGQGLYGYTF. In nucleotides, the CDR3 is TGCGCCAGCAGCCAAGACGGTCAGGGGCTCTATGGCTACACCTTC.

The chain uses TRBV5-6 and TRBJ1-5; D call uncertain. Trimming removed 2 bases at V and 7 bases at J, with 16 bases between. Germline V gives CDR1 SGHDT, CDR2 YYEEEE. The CDR3 totals 15 residues. The CDR3 region is CASSLSEGRYQPQHF. As DNA, the CDR3 is TGTGCCAGCAGCTTAAGTGAGGGAAGGTACCAGCCCCAGCATTTT.

This chain links TRBV15 with TRBJ2-1; 15 nucleotides align to TRBD2. V shed 1 base, J shed 7 bases, and the junction held 8 bases outside the gene matches. From germline, CDR1 is LNHNV and CDR2 YYDKDF (reference sequence). CDR3 length: 18 amino acids. CDR3 protein: CATSRVRTSGRGTNEQFF. CDR3 coding DNA: TGTGCCACCAGCAGAGTGAGGACTAGCGGGAGGGGGACGAATGAGCAGTTCTTC.

V gene TRBV4-2 combines with J gene TRBJ1-4; unclear D gene. CDR3 length: 18 amino acids. V dropped 2 bases and J dropped 3 bases, with 19 bases sitting between them. Germline values: CDR1 LGHNA, CDR2 YNFKEQ. This chain's CDR3 is CASSQSWREAAANEKLFF. CDR3 DNA sequence: TGTGCCAGCAGCCAATCGTGGAGGGAAGCCGCGGCTAATGAAAAACTGTTTTTT.

This chain connects TRBV6-5 to TRBJ2-3, with D perhaps matching TRBD2 (5 bases). V gave up 4 bases and J gave up 7 bases, with 6 bases separating them. Germline CDR1 reads MNHEY; CDR2 reads SVGAGI. CDR3 length: 11 residues. CDR3 nucleotides: TGTGCCAGCAGTTGGGAGCATACGCAGTATTTT. It yields the protein CASSWEHTQYF.

The chain uses TRBV4-3 and TRBJ1-1, with D perhaps matching TRBD1 (6 bases). The germline gives CDR1 LGHNA, CDR2 YSLEER. The germline V and J ends were trimmed by 4 bases and 8 bases, with 26 bases remaining between them. This CDR3 comprises 17 residues. CDR3 nucleotides: TGCGCCAGCAGCCGTGGGGACAATTCGGCCCTGATGAAAGAAGCTTTCTTT. Amino acids: CASSRGDNSALMKEAFF.

The table lists this clone with a few counts. This chain uses TRBV14 with TRBJ2-1; 8 nucleotides agree with TRBD2. Germline CDR1 SGHDN, CDR2 FVKESK. The junction had 5 bases not matched to a gene; V was cut back by 1 base and J by 6 bases. This CDR3 has 15 amino acids. The CDR3 loop reads CASSQVWREANEQFF. In DNA form, the CDR3 reads TGTGCCAGCAGCCAAGTGTGGCGGGAGGCCAATGAGCAGTTCTTC.

The chain uses TRBV14 and TRBJ2-7; 10 positions match TRBD2. Germline V gives CDR1 SGHDN, CDR2 FVKESK. Trimming took 6 bases from V and 2 from J; bases not matched to a gene: 13. This CDR3 is built from 17 residues. Here the CDR3 reads CASSPPAAAGGAYEQYF. The CDR3 DNA reads TGTGCCAGCAGTCCTCCTGCTGCAGCGGGAGGGGCCTACGAGCAGTACTTC.

The rearrangement links TRBV7-9 to TRBJ2-4; 10 bases align to TRBD1. J lost 10 bases, V lost 5 bases, and 5 bases had no gene match. The CDR3 loop spans 13 amino acids. Germline CDR1 is SEHNR and CDR2 is FQNEAQ (reference sequence). The CDR3, as DNA: TGTGCCAGCAGCGAGGCGGGACAGGGGATTCAGTACTTC. This translates into CASSEAGQGIQYF. Full variable domain (rest looked up from reference TRBV7-9 and TRBJ2-4): DTGVSQNPRHKITKRGQNVTFRCDPISEHNRLYWYRQTLGQGPEFLTYFQNEAQLEKSRLLSDRFSAERPKGSFSTLEIQRTEQGDSAMYLCASSEAGQGIQYFGAGTRLSVL.